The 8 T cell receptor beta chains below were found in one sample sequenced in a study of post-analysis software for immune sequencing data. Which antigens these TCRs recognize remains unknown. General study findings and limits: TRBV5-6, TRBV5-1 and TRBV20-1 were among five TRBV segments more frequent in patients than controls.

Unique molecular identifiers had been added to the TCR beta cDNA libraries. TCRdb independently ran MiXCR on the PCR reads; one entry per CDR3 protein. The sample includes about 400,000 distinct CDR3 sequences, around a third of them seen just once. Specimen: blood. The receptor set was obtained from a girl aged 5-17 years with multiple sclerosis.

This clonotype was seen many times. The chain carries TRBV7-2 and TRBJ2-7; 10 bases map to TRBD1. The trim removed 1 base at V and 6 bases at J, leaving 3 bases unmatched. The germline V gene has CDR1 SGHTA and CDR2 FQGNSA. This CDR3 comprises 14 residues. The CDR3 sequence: CASSLGQGAFEQYF. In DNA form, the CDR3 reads TGTGCCAGCAGCTTAGGACAGGGGGCGTTCGAGCAGTACTTC.

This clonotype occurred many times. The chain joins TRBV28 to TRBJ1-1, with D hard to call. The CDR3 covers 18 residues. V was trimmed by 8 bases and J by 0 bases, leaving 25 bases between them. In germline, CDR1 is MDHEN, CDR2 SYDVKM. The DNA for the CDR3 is TGTGCCAGCCATCCTAGGGTGATACGGGTTCCCTTGAACACTGAAGCTTTCTTT. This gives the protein CASHPRVIRVPLNTEAFF.

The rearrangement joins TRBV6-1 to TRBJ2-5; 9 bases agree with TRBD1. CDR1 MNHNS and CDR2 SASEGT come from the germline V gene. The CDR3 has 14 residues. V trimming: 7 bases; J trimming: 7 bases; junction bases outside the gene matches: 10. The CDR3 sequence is CASTSGTGRATQYF. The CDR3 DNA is TGTGCCAGCACTTCCGGGACAGGGCGGGCGACCCAGTACTTC.

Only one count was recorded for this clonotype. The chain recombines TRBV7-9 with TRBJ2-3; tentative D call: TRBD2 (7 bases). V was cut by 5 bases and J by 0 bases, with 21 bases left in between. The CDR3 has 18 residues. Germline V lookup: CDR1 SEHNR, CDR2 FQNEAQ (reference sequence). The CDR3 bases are TGTGCCAGCAGCCCCCCCTCGGCTAAGGGGGGGAGCACAGATACGCAGTATTTT. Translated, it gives CASSPPSAKGGSTDTQYF. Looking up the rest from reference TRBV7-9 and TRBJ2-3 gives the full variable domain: DTGVSQNPRHKITKRGQNVTFRCDPISEHNRLYWYRQTLGQGPEFLTYFQNEAQLEKSRLLSDRFSAERPKGSFSTLEIQRTEQGDSAMYLCASSPPSAKGGSTDTQYFGPGTRLTVL.

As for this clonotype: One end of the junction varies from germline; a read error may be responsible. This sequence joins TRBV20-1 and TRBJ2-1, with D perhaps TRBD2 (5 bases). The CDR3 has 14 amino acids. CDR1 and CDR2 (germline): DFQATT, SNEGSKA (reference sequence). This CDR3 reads CSARSGSSHNEQFF. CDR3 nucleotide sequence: TGCAGTGCTAGAAGCGGTAGCTCCCACAATGAGCAGTTCTTC.

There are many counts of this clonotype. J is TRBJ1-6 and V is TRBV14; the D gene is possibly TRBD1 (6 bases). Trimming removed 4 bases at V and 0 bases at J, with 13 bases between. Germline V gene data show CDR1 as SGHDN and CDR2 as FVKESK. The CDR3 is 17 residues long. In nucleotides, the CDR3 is TGTGCCAGCAGCCGACCACAGGGAGGCTCCTATAATTCACCCCTCCACTTT. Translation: CASSRPQGGSYNSPLHF.

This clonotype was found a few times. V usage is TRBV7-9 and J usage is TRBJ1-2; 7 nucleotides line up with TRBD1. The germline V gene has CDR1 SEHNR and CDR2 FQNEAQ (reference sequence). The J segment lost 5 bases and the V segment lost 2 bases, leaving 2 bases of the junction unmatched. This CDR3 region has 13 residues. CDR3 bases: TGTGCCAGCAGCTTACAGGGGGAATATGGCTACACCTTC. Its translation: CASSLQGEYGYTF.

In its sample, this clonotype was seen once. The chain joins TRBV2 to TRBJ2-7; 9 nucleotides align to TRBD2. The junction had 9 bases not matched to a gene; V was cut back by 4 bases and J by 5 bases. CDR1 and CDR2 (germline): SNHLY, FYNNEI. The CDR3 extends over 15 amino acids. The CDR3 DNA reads TGTGCCAGCAGTGTACAGCTAGCGGGGCGGAACGAGCAGTACTTC. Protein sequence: CASSVQLAGRNEQYF.